This section outlines one TCR beta chain sequence together with its context. This clonotype was detected once. Its antigen remains unidentified. The sample holds no much larger clone one base away, and base qualities are not on file. A solitary read yields weak support. RNA was extracted with the RNeasy kit and roughly 0.45 to 1 ug was reverse transcribed using random hexamers. The immunoSEQ multiplex PCR assay, which covers 54 Vbeta and 13 Jbeta segments, was used to amplify TCR beta CDR3 regions. Bias from PCR amplification was corrected by using a synthetic template baseline for primer optimization and for computational correction. The paper's data handling went like this. Only productive sequences were kept, with reads annotated to V, D and J genes according to IMGT and analyzed in immunoSEQ Analyzer. Clonality was calculated as one minus the Shannon entropy normalized by log2 of the number of productive unique sequences. Public and private clones were assessed among the 100 most prevalent clones of each patient and control. A clone was defined as Susac-specific if it was absent from the healthy and MS cohorts, from about 1,100 published viral clones and from other ImmuneACCESS disease sequences. TCRdb handled the public reads itself, with Q25 trimming in fastp and clone calling in MiXCR, and kept productive beta chains. Here each entry gathers all rows of one CDR3 protein and keeps the most common genes and DNA. In this record, the V and J calls reflect TCRdb's handling and not the investigators' own analysis. For this sample the table gives 140,000 or so distinct CDR3 sequences, of which roughly 94% were detected only once. The ten biggest clones cover approximately 0.09% of the sample.

CDR1 and CDR2, per the germline V gene, are SGHAT and FQNNGV. The CDR3 numbers 13 residues from cysteine through phenylalanine. The retained sequence is limited to the CDR3, 39 bases, with the frame set at the first base. A distance of 18 bases separates the germline ends of V and J, which lose 3 bases and 15 bases respectively. The data were taken from a study of CD8 T cells in Susac syndrome (dated 2019 in TCRdb). A note on the overall study: Repertoire sequencing was used to test whether CD8+ T cell activation and differentiation in Susac syndrome was antigen driven.

Broader findings and caveats from the paper: The number of individuals in the TCR sequencing and HLA analysis was recognized as being relatively small.

Peripheral blood CD8+ and CD4+ T cells from healthy donors, Susac syndrome patients and multiple sclerosis patients were profiled using high-throughput TCR beta sequencing. The healthy donors served as controls matched for age and sex. Bulk CD8+ and CD4+ T cells were purified by magnetic negative isolation, while CD8+ TEMRA cells were enriched using FACS. Blood was drawn into EDTA tubes, processed within 24 hours, and PBMCs were isolated by density gradient centrifugation. PBMCs destined for TCR sequencing were cryopreserved in liquid nitrogen and later thawed in a 37 °C water bath. Purity of sorted or isolated CD4+, CD8+ and CD8+ TEMRA cells was at least 90%.

The receptor was isolated from a human donor in good health. The sample consisted of CD4+ T cells from PBMCs. The V and J segments used are TRBV11-2 and TRBJ2-1; TRBD2 is perhaps the D gene, given 6 matching bases. This receptor has the CDR3 CASSFPRLVRPFF. The DNA sequence follows: TGTGCCAGCAGCTTTCCTAGACTAGTTAGGCCGTTCTTC.